These 14 T cell receptor beta chains were sequenced from one sample in a study of control samples from healthy donors and cancer patients. Produced via immunoSEQ multiplex PCR; TCRdb's table is partial and in-frame only. The data hold about 86,000 clones, with roughly 91% observed a single time. Sequenced: PBMCs. The receptors come from a woman aged 50 to 60 with colorectal cancer.

This chain connects TRBV7-3 to TRBJ2-5; TRBD2 agrees at 11 bases. This CDR3 contains 15 residues. V shed 4 bases, J shed 1 base, and the junction held 2 bases outside the gene matches. CDR1 is SGHTA, CDR2 FQGTGA, per germline. CDR3 sequence: CASSSGLAGQETQYF. DNA of the CDR3: TGTGCCAGCAGCTCCGGACTAGCGGGCCAAGAGACCCAGTACTTC.

The chain uses TRBV30 and TRBJ1-1; 8 bases map to TRBD1. After removal of 2 bases from V and 8 bases from J, the junction contained 7 bases not matched to a gene. This CDR3 is built from 13 residues. Germline V gives CDR1 GTSNPN, CDR2 SVGIG (reference sequence). Written as DNA, the CDR3 is TGTGCCTGGAGTCATACAGGGGGATTAGAAGCTTTCTTT. It codes for CAWSHTGGLEAFF.

The chain links TRBV7-2 to TRBJ1-2; TRBD1 might be the D (5 bases). The germline V gene has CDR1 SGHTA and CDR2 FQGNSA. CDR3 length: 12 residues. Between the trimmed V and J ends, which lost 5 bases and 7 bases, there was a span of 11 bases. The CDR3 nucleotides are TGTGCCAGCAGCGAACAGGCCGTTGGCTACACCTTC. This codes for CASSEQAVGYTF.

V usage is TRBV6-5 and J usage is TRBJ2-7; TRBD1 might be the D (5 bases). Trimming shortened V by 4 bases and J by 6 bases, and 22 bases separated the two germline ends. The length of the CDR3 is 16 residues. Germline values: CDR1 MNHEY, CDR2 SVGAGI. CDR3: CASSFSGNYLFGEQYV. CDR3 coding DNA: TGTGCCAGCAGTTTTTCAGGGAATTATTTGTTCGGCGAGCAGTACGTC.

The V call is TRBV19, the J call TRBJ1-2; D possibly corresponds to TRBD1 (6 bases). CDR1 is LNHDA and CDR2 is SQIVND in the germline V gene (reference sequence). The CDR3 runs to 14 residues. The V end was cut by 4 bases, the J end by 4 bases, with 13 bases between. The CDR3 spells CASSTTGDPYGYTF. Here the CDR3 DNA reads TGTGCCAGTAGTACGACAGGTGACCCCTATGGCTACACCTTC.

CDR3 nucleotides: TGTGCCAGCAGCTTGGGCTATTCCTCCTACAATGAGCAGTTCTTC. Protein: CASSLGYSSYNEQFF. The V and J genes are TRBV5-8 and TRBJ2-1; D ambiguous. The V gene lost 0 bases and the J gene lost 0 bases, with 7 bases spanning the gap. CDR3 length: 15 amino acids. CDR1 and CDR2 (germline): SGHTS, YDEGEE.

The chain employs TRBV6-5 and TRBJ1-2; TRBD1 matches 7 bases. The V and J ends lost 6 bases and 8 bases, in that order; junction bases with no gene match: 9. This CDR3 contains 13 residues. Germline V CDR1 and CDR2: MNHEY, SVGAGI. CDR3 bases: TGTGCCAGCAGCACCCGGGACAGAAGAGGCTACACCTTC. Translated, it gives CASSTRDRRGYTF.

The chain links TRBV12-3 or TRBV12-4 to TRBJ1-1; D not certain. The CDR3 consists of 13 residues. Trimming left V 4 bases short and J 0 bases short, with 6 bases between. This CDR3 is CASSYRLNTEAFF. The CDR3 nucleotides are TGTGCCAGCAGTTATCGCCTGAACACTGAAGCTTTCTTT.

This chain uses TRBV6-1 with TRBJ1-5, with 7 bases fitting TRBD1. V lost 3 bases and J lost 7; bases outside the gene matches: 9. This CDR3 has 15 amino acids. Germline V gene sequence: CDR1 MNHNS, CDR2 SASEGT. CDR3 sequence: CASSDTTGLGQPQHF. In nucleotides, the CDR3 is TGTGCCAGCAGTGATACGACAGGGTTGGGGCAGCCCCAGCATTTT.

The chain carries TRBV12-5 and TRBJ1-2; no firm D call. CDR1 is LGHNT, CDR2 FRNRAP, per germline. V lost 7 bases to trimming and J lost 5 bases, with 14 bases between them. CDR3 size: 13 residues. Written as DNA, the CDR3 is TGTGCTAGTGCCCCCGGGAACGGGTATGGCTACACCTTC. As protein: CASAPGNGYGYTF.

This chain connects TRBV4-3 to TRBJ1-2; D uncertain. This CDR3 region has 13 residues. Germline CDR1 is LGHNA and CDR2 is YSLEER. V was clipped by 0 bases and J by 5 bases, with 7 bases between them. The CDR3, as DNA: TGCGCCAGCAGCCAAGACAAACTATATGGCTACACCTTC. Translation gives CASSQDKLYGYTF.

The rearrangement links TRBV29-1 to TRBJ1-1; TRBD1 matches at 11 bases. Germline lookup yields CDR1 SQVTM and CDR2 ANQGSEA. The CDR3 has 15 amino acids. The ends lost 8 bases at V and 4 bases at J; junction bases unmatched: 12. CDR3 DNA sequence: TGCAGCACTGACCGGACAGGGGGCGTGGGCACTGAAGCTTTCTTT. Its protein product is CSTDRTGGVGTEAFF. The complete variable domain, with remaining parts taken from reference TRBV29-1 and TRBJ1-1, reads SAVISQKPSRDICQRGTSLTIQCQVDSQVTMMFWYRQQPGQSLTLIATANQGSEATYESGFVIDKFPISRPNLTFSTLTVSNMSPEDSSIYLCSTDRTGGVGTEAFFGQGTRLTVV.

V is TRBV6-1 and J is TRBJ2-7; D call uncertain. Germline V gives CDR1 MNHNS, CDR2 SASEGT. The CDR3 contains 14 residues. V gave up 2 bases and J gave up 4 bases, with 12 bases separating them. CDR3 protein: CASSERAVEYEQYV. The CDR3 DNA is TGTGCCAGCAGTGAAAGGGCAGTCGAATACGAGCAGTACGTC.

The chain couples TRBV6-1 to TRBJ2-1, with 10 bases identical to TRBD2. This CDR3 region has 17 residues. Germline V gives CDR1 MNHNS, CDR2 SASEGT. Unmatched junction bases numbered 10, after V lost 3 bases and J lost 5 bases. CDR3 in DNA: TGTGCCAGCAGTGACCCTAGCGGGGGAACAAGAAACAATGAGCAGTTCTTC. Encoded protein: CASSDPSGGTRNNEQFF.